This TCR beta chain was captured by sequencing in a study of cytomegalovirus exposure and HLA in healthy donors. Study summary: When fewer than 500 donors were genotyped, about 81% of them were found to fall in the Caucasian-associated ancestry cluster. Study-wide points: It was likely that a cluster of highly shared sequence variants was a sequencing artifact. Presence/absence comparisons presumed near-even sequencing depth among donors. A later analysis reportedly found that, within productive TCRs, an Asian-associated ancestry cluster had fewer N-insertions than the mean observed across the roughly 700 donors.

The PCR employed 60 Vbeta primers together with 13 Jbeta primers. The repertoire was sequenced with immunoSEQ multiplex PCR; TCRdb's copy has only in-frame clones and lacks some. This sample contains 150,000 to 200,000 clones. Points on this clone: The antigen remains unidentified.

Trimming shortened V by 4 bases and J by 7 bases, and 11 bases separated the two germline ends. This CDR3 has 12 residues. Germline V CDR1 and CDR2: SGDLS, YYNGEE. The sequencing sample was made of PBMCs. This receptor was taken from a man aged 30 to 45 in good health and CMV-seronegative. J is TRBJ2-5 and V is TRBV9, with D maybe TRBD1 (6 bases). Written as DNA, the CDR3 is TGTGCCAGCAGCCTGGGGGCGGGGACCCAGTACTTC. It codes for CASSLGAGTQYF. The full variable domain, completed using reference TRBV9 and TRBJ2-5, is DSGVTQTPKHLITATGQRVTLRCSPRSGDLSVYWYQQSLDQGLQFLIQYYNGEERAKGNILERFSAQQFPDLHSELNLSSLELGDSALYFCASSLGAGTQYFGPGTRLLVL.